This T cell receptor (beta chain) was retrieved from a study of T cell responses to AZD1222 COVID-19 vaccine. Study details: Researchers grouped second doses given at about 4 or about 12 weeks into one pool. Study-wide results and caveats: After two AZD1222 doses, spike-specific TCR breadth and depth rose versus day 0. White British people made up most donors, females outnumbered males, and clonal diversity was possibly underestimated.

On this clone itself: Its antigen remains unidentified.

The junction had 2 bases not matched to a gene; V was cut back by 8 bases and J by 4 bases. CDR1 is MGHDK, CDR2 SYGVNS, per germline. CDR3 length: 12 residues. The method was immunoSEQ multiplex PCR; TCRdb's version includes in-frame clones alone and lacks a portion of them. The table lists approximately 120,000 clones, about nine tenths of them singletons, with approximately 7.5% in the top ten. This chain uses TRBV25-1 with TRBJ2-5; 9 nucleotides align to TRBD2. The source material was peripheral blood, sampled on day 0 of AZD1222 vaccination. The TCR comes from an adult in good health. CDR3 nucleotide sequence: TGTGCCAGCGCGCGGGAGGGAGAGACCCAGTACTTC. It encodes CASAREGETQYF.